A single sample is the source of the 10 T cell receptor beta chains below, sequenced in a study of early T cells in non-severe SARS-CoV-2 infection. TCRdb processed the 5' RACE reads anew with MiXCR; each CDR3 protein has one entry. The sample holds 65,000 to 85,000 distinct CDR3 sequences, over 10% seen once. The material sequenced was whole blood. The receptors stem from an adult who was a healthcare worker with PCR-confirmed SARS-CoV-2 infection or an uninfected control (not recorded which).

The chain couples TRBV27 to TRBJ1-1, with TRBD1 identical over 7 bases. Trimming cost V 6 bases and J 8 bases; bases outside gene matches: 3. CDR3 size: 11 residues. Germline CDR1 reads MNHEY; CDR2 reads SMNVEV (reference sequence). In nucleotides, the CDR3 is TGTGCCAGCAGCGCCAGGGGGGAAGCTTTCTTT. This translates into CASSARGEAFF.

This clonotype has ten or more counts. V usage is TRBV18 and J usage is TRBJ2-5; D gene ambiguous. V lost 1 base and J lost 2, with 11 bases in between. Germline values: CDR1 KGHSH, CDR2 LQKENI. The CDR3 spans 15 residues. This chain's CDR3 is CASSPRTHFQETQYF. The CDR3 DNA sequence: TGTGCCAGCTCACCACGGACCCATTTTCAAGAGACCCAGTACTTC.

Written as DNA, the CDR3 is TGTGCCAGTAGTATACTAGCGGGGGAAATCAACACCGGGGAGCTGTTTTTT. This encodes CASSILAGEINTGELFF. V is TRBV19 and J is TRBJ2-2, with 10 bases identical to TRBD2. The CDR3 covers 17 residues. Germline CDR1 and CDR2: LNHDA and SQIVND (reference sequence). Germline trimming cut 2 bases from V and 2 bases from J; bases unmatched to any gene: 5.

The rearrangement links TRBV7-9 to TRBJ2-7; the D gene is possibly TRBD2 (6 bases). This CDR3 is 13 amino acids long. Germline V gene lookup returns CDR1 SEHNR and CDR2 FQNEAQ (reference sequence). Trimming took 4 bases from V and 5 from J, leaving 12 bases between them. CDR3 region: CASSSPGLHEQYF. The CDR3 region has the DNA TGTGCCAGCAGCTCGCCGGGACTCCACGAGCAGTACTTC.

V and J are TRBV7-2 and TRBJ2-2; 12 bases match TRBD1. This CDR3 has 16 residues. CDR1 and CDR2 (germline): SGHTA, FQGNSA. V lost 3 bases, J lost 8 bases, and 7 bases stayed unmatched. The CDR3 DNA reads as TGTGCCAGCAGCTTTCCCCGGGACAGGGGGCTGGGGGAGCTGTTTTTT. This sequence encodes CASSFPRDRGLGELFF. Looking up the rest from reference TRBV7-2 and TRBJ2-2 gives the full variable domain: GAGVSQSPSNKVTEKGKDVELRCDPISGHTALYWYRQSLGQGLEFLIYFQGNSAPDKSGLPSDRFSAERTGGSVSTLTIQRTQQEDSAVYLCASSFPRDRGLGELFFGEGSRLTVL.

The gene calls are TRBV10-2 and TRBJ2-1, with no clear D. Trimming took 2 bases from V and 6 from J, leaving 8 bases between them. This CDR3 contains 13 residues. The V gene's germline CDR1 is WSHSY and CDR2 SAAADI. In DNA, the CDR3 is TGCGCCAGCAGTGAGACCCTCAGCAATGAGCAGTTCTTC. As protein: CASSETLSNEQFF.

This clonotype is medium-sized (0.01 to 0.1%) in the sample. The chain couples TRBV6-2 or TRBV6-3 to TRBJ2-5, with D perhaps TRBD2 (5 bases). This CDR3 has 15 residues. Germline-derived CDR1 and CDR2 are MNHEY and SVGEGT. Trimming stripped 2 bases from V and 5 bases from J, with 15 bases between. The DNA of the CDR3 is TGTGCCAGCAGTTACGGGTCGGGGAGTTGGGAGACCCAGTACTTC. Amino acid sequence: CASSYGSGSWETQYF.

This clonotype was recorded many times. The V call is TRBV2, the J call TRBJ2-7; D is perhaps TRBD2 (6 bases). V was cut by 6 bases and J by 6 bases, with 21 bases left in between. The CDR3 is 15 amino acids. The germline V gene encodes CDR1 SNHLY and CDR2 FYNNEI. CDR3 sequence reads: CASREGVGLLFEQYF. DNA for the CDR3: TGTGCCAGCAGGGAGGGAGTAGGACTACTATTCGAGCAGTACTTC.

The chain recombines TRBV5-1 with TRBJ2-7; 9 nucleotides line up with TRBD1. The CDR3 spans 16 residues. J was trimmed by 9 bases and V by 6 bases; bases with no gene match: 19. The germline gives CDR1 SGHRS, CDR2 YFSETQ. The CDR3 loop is CASTDGTGTGTVGQYF. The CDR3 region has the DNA TGCGCCAGCACCGACGGCACCGGGACAGGGACTGTCGGGCAGTACTTC.

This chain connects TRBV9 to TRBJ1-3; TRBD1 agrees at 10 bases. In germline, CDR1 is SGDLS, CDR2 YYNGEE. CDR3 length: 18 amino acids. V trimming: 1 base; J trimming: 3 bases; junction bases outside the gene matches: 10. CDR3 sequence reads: CASSVRDRGMSDGNTIYF. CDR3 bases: TGTGCCAGCAGCGTAAGGGACAGGGGAATGTCGGATGGAAACACCATATATTTT. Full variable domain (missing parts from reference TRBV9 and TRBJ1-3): DSGVTQTPKHLITATGQRVTLRCSPRSGDLSVYWYQQSLDQGLQFLIQYYNGEERAKGNILERFSAQQFPDLHSELNLSSLELGDSALYFCASSVRDRGMSDGNTIYFGEGSWLTVV.